This T cell receptor (beta chain) was sequenced for a study of CD8 T cells in ankylosing spondylitis. Study-level results: Disease-linked clones reportedly showed significant enrichment in matched ankylosing spondylitis synovial fluid. A CD8+ phenotype characterized the disease-linked clones, which were relatively rare in peripheral blood. A TCR beta motif of about eight highly homologous variants seemed to mark ankylosing spondylitis blood.

TCRdb ran MiXCR on the 5' RACE reads and lists one entry per CDR3 protein. In the table there are 100,000 or so distinct CDR3 sequences, roughly 10% of which are singletons. V lost 8 bases and J 2 bases, leaving 13 bases between the germline ends. Germline values: CDR1 MDHEN, CDR2 SYDVKM. The CDR3 totals 14 residues. There are many counts of this clonotype. Antigen specificity is unknown. The sequenced material came from blood, either unsorted or a sorted T cell fraction (not recorded which). This receptor was taken from a male donor with ankylosing spondylitis. This chain uses TRBV28 with TRBJ1-5, with D unclear. This CDR3 is CASGDGVGNQPQHF. The CDR3 DNA reads TGTGCCAGCGGAGACGGGGTAGGCAATCAGCCCCAGCATTTT.